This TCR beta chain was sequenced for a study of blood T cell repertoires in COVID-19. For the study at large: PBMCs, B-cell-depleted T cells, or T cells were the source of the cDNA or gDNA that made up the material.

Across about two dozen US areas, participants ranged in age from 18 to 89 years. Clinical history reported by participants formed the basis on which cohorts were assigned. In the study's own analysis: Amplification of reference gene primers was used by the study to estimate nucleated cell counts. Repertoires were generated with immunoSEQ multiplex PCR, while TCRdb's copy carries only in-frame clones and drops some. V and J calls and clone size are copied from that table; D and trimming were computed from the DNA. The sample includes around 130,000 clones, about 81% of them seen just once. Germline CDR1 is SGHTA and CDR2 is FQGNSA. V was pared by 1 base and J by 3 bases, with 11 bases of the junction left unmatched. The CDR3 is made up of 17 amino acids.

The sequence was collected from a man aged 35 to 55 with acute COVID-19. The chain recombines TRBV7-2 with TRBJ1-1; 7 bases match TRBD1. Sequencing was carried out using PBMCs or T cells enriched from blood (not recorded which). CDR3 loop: CASSLGNRQGQHTEAFF. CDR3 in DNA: TGTGCCAGCAGCTTAGGAAACCGACAGGGTCAGCACACTGAAGCTTTCTTT.